These 5 T cell receptor beta chains came from one sample sequenced in a study of shared clonotypes between healthy human individuals. CD45RO-negative cells were positively selected for CCR7, leaving out terminally differentiated effector memory CD45RA+ cells. Assay: immunoSEQ multiplex PCR; the TCRdb copy retains only in-frame clones and omits some. In the table there are around 1,900,000 clones, 93% of which are singletons. Material for sequencing was naive CD8+ T cells from PBMCs. Every receptor here comes from a man younger than 30 in good health. Some clones in this sample may be carry-over from other donors' samples.

The chain is built from TRBV9 and TRBJ2-7; 10 nucleotides line up with TRBD1. The V gene's germline CDR1 is SGDLS and CDR2 YYNGEE. This CDR3 comprises 15 residues. Trimming took 4 bases from V and 4 from J; bases not matched to a gene: 8. The chain's CDR3 is CASSLSPDRGYEQYF. The CDR3 DNA reads TGTGCCAGCAGCCTTTCCCCGGACAGGGGGTACGAGCAGTACTTC.

The rearrangement joins TRBV27 to TRBJ2-7, with 7 bases that match TRBD1. This CDR3 has 13 residues. V was clipped by 6 bases and J by 3 bases; unmatched bases: 5. Germline CDR1 is MNHEY and CDR2 is SMNVEV (reference sequence). DNA for the CDR3: TGTGCCAGCAGCCCGGGACAGTACTACGAGCAGTACTTC. Protein sequence: CASSPGQYYEQYF.

Comment on this clone: The same CDR3 can be traced to other DNA sequences in this sample. The V call is TRBV27, the J call TRBJ1-2; 8 bases are shared with TRBD1. V was pared by 0 bases and J by 6 bases, with 0 bases of the junction left unmatched. The germline V gene has CDR1 MNHEY and CDR2 SMNVEV (reference sequence). The CDR3 consists of 13 residues. CDR3 region: CASSLSTGDGYTF. For the CDR3, the DNA is TGTGCCAGCAGTTTATCGACAGGGGATGGCTACACCTTC.

The chain uses TRBV7-9 and TRBJ2-7, with 9 bases that match TRBD2. The germline gives CDR1 SEHNR, CDR2 FQNEAQ (reference sequence). Trimming at V came to 6 bases and at J to 4 bases, leaving 10 bases not matched to a gene. The CDR3 totals 15 residues. The CDR3 nucleotides are TGTGCCAGCAGTTTCACCGGGACTAGCACATACGAGCAGTACTTC. It yields the protein CASSFTGTSTYEQYF.

The chain joins TRBV14 to TRBJ1-4; unclear D gene. Germline-derived CDR1 and CDR2 are SGHDN and FVKESK. There are 14 residues in the CDR3. V was trimmed by 1 base and J by 11 bases, leaving 14 bases between them. CDR3 DNA sequence: TGTGCCAGCAGCCAAGTACGGGTCCCCGTGAAACTGTTTTTT. Protein product: CASSQVRVPVKLFF.